The entry below describes one T cell receptor beta chain. This sample was included in a study of blood T cell repertoires in COVID-19. About the research overall: T cells, B-cell-depleted T cells, or PBMCs supplied cDNA or gDNA.

The CDR3 totals 14 residues. The V gene's germline CDR1 is MNHEY and CDR2 SVGAGI. Trimming shortened V by 6 bases and J by 5 bases, and 17 bases separated the two germline ends. Using immunoSEQ multiplex PCR, the repertoire was profiled, and TCRdb retains in-frame clones only, with some absent. The sample has 150,000 to 200,000 clones, just over 85% seen once. The TCR sequence derives from a man aged 50-59 years with active or convalescent COVID-19. This chain joins TRBV6-5 and TRBJ2-7, with D possibly being TRBD2 (6 bases). Sequencing used peripheral blood. The CDR3: CASSTPRGFNEQYF. CDR3 sequence (DNA): TGTGCCAGCAGCACACCACGGGGGTTCAACGAGCAGTACTTC.